This passage covers 16 T cell receptor beta chains from one sample sequenced in a study of blood T cell repertoires in COVID-19. Using immunoSEQ multiplex PCR, the repertoire was profiled, and TCRdb retains in-frame clones only, with some absent. The data contain under 300,000 clones, 65% to 80% of them singletons. Sequencing used peripheral blood. Receptor source: a woman in her 40s with active or convalescent COVID-19.

The chain recombines TRBV6-6 with TRBJ2-6; the D gene is possibly TRBD1 (6 bases). The germline V gene encodes CDR1 MNHNY and CDR2 SVGAGI (reference sequence). The CDR3 extends over 18 amino acids. V was pared by 5 bases and J by 0 bases, with 17 bases between. The CDR3 region has the DNA TGTGCCAGCAGTCCCAAACAGGGATTCAGCTCTGGGGCCAACGTCCTGACTTTC. Translated: CASSPKQGFSSGANVLTF.

This chain uses TRBV27 with TRBJ2-1, with 10 nucleotides matching TRBD1. This CDR3 has 15 residues. V gave up 6 bases and J gave up 9 bases; unmatched junction bases: 11. Germline V gene lookup returns CDR1 MNHEY and CDR2 SMNVEV (reference sequence). CDR3 in amino acids: CASRPGTGALGEQFF. DNA of the CDR3: TGTGCCAGCAGACCGGGGACAGGGGCTCTAGGTGAGCAGTTCTTC.

The chain combines TRBV7-9 with TRBJ2-7; tentatively, D is TRBD2 (6 bases). The CDR3 covers 16 residues. Germline V gives CDR1 SEHNR, CDR2 FQNEAQ (reference sequence). The V end was cut by 5 bases, the J end by 5 bases, with 22 bases between. CDR3 in DNA: TGTGCCAGCAGCCGCGAAGGGACTTCTGCATCCCACGAGCAGTACGTC. It is translated as CASSREGTSASHEQYV.

The V call is TRBV5-1, the J call TRBJ2-1; 11 bases line up with TRBD2. The germline V gene encodes CDR1 SGHRS and CDR2 YFSETQ. CDR3 size: 17 residues. V dropped 4 bases and J dropped 3; count of bases not matched to a gene: 9. The CDR3 DNA sequence: TGCGCCAGCAGCGCAACAACTAGCGGGGGCGTCTACAATGAGCAGTTCTTC. Protein sequence: CASSATTSGGVYNEQFF.

The sample holds a few counts of this clone. This chain joins TRBV7-9 and TRBJ1-3; 7 nucleotides line up with TRBD1. Germline V lookup: CDR1 SEHNR, CDR2 FQNEAQ (reference sequence). The V segment lost 5 bases and the J segment 1 base; nucleotides outside the gene matches: 2. CDR3 length equals 14 residues. Here the CDR3 DNA reads TGTGCCAGCAGCCGACAGGGTTCTGGAAACACCATATATTTT. Protein product: CASSRQGSGNTIYF. Complete variable domain (other parts from reference TRBV7-9 and TRBJ1-3): DTGVSQNPRHKITKRGQNVTFRCDPISEHNRLYWYRQTLGQGPEFLTYFQNEAQLEKSRLLSDRFSAERPKGSFSTLEIQRTEQGDSAMYLCASSRQGSGNTIYFGEGSWLTVV.

The chain joins TRBV5-5 to TRBJ1-5; no definite D call. The ends were cut back, 2 bases at V and 6 bases at J, with 6 bases in the middle. This CDR3 contains 12 residues. The germline CDR1 and CDR2 sequences are SGHKS and YYEKEE (reference sequence). The CDR3 spells CASSFSGQPQHF. In DNA, the CDR3 is TGTGCCAGCAGCTTTTCGGGTCAGCCCCAGCATTTT.

V is TRBV18 and J is TRBJ1-3, with D possibly being TRBD1 (5 bases). Germline CDR1 reads KGHSH; CDR2 reads LQKENI. This CDR3 is built from 17 residues. The germline V and J ends were trimmed by 2 bases and 0 bases, with 14 bases remaining between them. The CDR3 loop is CASSPIKGPTSGNTIYF. The CDR3 region has the DNA TGTGCCAGCTCACCAATTAAGGGGCCGACCTCTGGAAACACCATATATTTT. Complete variable domain (other parts from reference TRBV18 and TRBJ1-3): NAGVMQNPRHLVRRRGQEARLRCSPMKGHSHVYWYRQLPEEGLKFMVYLQKENIIDESGMPKERFSAEFPKEGPSILRIQQVVRGDSAAYFCASSPIKGPTSGNTIYFGEGSWLTVV.

The rearrangement joins TRBV19 to TRBJ1-4; D is perhaps TRBD1 (5 bases). CDR1 and CDR2 from the germline V gene are LNHDA and SQIVND (reference sequence). The CDR3 contains 16 residues. V was clipped by 3 bases and J by 1 base, with 12 bases between them. CDR3 bases: TGTGCCAGTAGTATTTTGGGGCCGGGAACTAATGAAAAACTGTTTTTT. This sequence encodes CASSILGPGTNEKLFF.

V usage is TRBV6-6 and J usage is TRBJ1-1; 10 nucleotides align to TRBD1. This CDR3 is 14 amino acids long. V shed 6 bases and J 7 bases; nucleotides not matched to a gene: 8. The V gene's germline CDR1 is MNHNY and CDR2 SVGAGI (reference sequence). The CDR3 DNA follows: TGTGCCAGCAGCACGGGACAGGGGACAAATGAAGCTTTCTTT. The encoded protein is CASSTGQGTNEAFF.

The V and J genes are TRBV28 and TRBJ2-2, with 9 bases lining up with TRBD2. V dropped 8 bases and J dropped 2; count of bases not matched to a gene: 15. Germline CDR1 MDHEN, CDR2 SYDVKM. This CDR3 has 18 residues. CDR3 amino acids: CASRVSPGLAINTGELFF. DNA for the CDR3: TGTGCCAGCCGCGTATCCCCGGGACTAGCTATTAACACCGGGGAGCTGTTTTTT. Looking up the rest from reference TRBV28 and TRBJ2-2 gives the full variable domain: DVKVTQSSRYLVKRTGEKVFLECVQDMDHENMFWYRQDPGLGLRLIYFSYDVKMKEKGDIPEGYSVSREKKERFSLILESASTNQTSMYLCASRVSPGLAINTGELFFGEGSRLTVL.

The J gene is TRBJ1-4, the V gene TRBV7-9; D perhaps matches TRBD1 (5 bases). The CDR3 sequence is 17 residues long. Trimming pared 2 bases from V and 1 base from J, leaving 14 bases between. CDR1 SEHNR and CDR2 FQNEAQ come from the germline V gene (reference sequence). For the CDR3, the DNA is TGTGCCAGCAGCTTAAGTGGGGGAGGGGAAACTAATGAAAAACTGTTTTTT. Its protein is CASSLSGGGETNEKLFF.

This clone was seen a single time. DNA of the CDR3: TGTGCCAGCAGCTTAGGGACAGGTGGACTATCACCCCTCCACTTT. Translating gives CASSLGTGGLSPLHF. The V call is TRBV7-6, the J call TRBJ1-6, with TRBD1 matching 7 bases. Trimming removed 1 base from V and 10 bases from J; junction bases left unmatched: 7. In germline, CDR1 is SGHVS, CDR2 FNYEAQ. CDR3 length: 15 residues.

The chain is built from TRBV5-5 and TRBJ1-5, with D possibly being TRBD1 (5 bases). The germline V gene has CDR1 SGHKS and CDR2 YYEKEE (reference sequence). The length of the CDR3 is 16 residues. V shed 2 bases and J shed 2 bases, with 14 bases lying between them. DNA for the CDR3: TGTGCCAGCAGCTTCGGGCAGGGTGGAGGCAATCAGCCCCAGCATTTT. Amino acids: CASSFGQGGGNQPQHF.

This clone appeared many times. The chain links TRBV27 to TRBJ2-5; 11 bases are shared with TRBD2. Germline values: CDR1 MNHEY, CDR2 SMNVEV (reference sequence). V shed 2 bases, J shed 4 bases, and the junction held 3 bases outside the gene matches. The length of the CDR3 is 15 residues. This CDR3 reads CASSLIAGGTETQYF. The CDR3 DNA follows: TGTGCCAGCAGTTTAATAGCGGGGGGGACAGAGACCCAGTACTTC.

The chain is built from TRBV5-1 and TRBJ1-1; D unresolved. The V end was cut by 0 bases, the J end by 1 base, with 4 bases between. The CDR3 spans 13 residues. Germline loops: CDR1 SGHRS, CDR2 YFSETQ. The CDR3 is CASSLEANTEAFF. In DNA form, the CDR3 reads TGCGCCAGCAGCTTGGAAGCGAACACTGAAGCTTTCTTT.

This chain's CDR3 is CATGRGWDTDTQYF. CDR3 bases: TGTGCCACAGGCCGGGGGTGGGATACAGATACGCAGTATTTT. The V and J genes are TRBV24-1 and TRBJ2-3; possibly TRBD2 for D (6 bases). The CDR3 covers 14 residues. Germline V gene data show CDR1 as KGHDR and CDR2 as SFDVKD. Trimming removed 10 bases from V and 3 bases from J, with 16 bases in between.